Each of the 14 T cell receptor beta chains below was sequenced from the same sample in a study of cytomegalovirus exposure and HLA in healthy donors. TCRdb's copy holds only in-frame clones and misses some; the assay was immunoSEQ multiplex PCR. The profile covers around 120,000 clones, with 88% appearing a single time and more than 1.5% taken by the ten largest. Sequencing was performed on PBMCs. These receptors were collected from a man between 18 and 35 years old in good health and CMV-seronegative.

The chain is built from TRBV6-6 and TRBJ1-5; D remains ambiguous. The CDR3 is made up of 14 amino acids. Trimming left V 0 bases short and J 5 bases short, with 8 bases between. The germline CDR1 and CDR2 sequences are MNHNY and SVGAGI (reference sequence). Here the CDR3 reads CASSYSKTHQPQHF. In nucleotides, the CDR3 is TGTGCCAGCAGTTACTCGAAGACTCATCAGCCCCAGCATTTT.

This clone has only one observation. The V gene is TRBV10-1, the J gene TRBJ1-1; D gene unclear. The ends were cut back, 3 bases at V and 4 bases at J, with 9 bases in the middle. From germline, CDR1 is WNHNN and CDR2 SYGVQD (reference sequence). The CDR3 spans 13 residues. CDR3 sequence (DNA): TGCGCCAGCAGTGAAGAGGTGTCCACTGAAGCTTTCTTT. Residues: CASSEEVSTEAFF.

The chain couples TRBV30 to TRBJ2-7; D ambiguous. The V end lost 2 bases, the J end lost 2 bases, and 10 bases lay between the germline ends. Germline CDR1 is GTSNPN and CDR2 is SVGIG (reference sequence). The length of the CDR3 is 13 residues. The CDR3 nucleotides read TGTGCCTGGAGTCTGAGCGCAACCTACGAGCAGTACTTC. Encoded protein: CAWSLSATYEQYF. Full variable domain (outside the CDR3, taken from reference TRBV30 and TRBJ2-7): SQTIHQWPATLVQPVGSPLSLECTVEGTSNPNLYWYRQAAGRGLQLLFYSVGIGQISSEVPQNLSASRPQDRQFILSSKKLLLSDSGFYLCAWSLSATYEQYFGPGTRLTVT.

The chain uses TRBV11-2 and TRBJ1-4, with a tentative D call TRBD1 (5 bases). Germline loops: CDR1 SGHAT, CDR2 FQNNGV. V lost 1 base and J 5 bases, leaving 14 bases between the germline ends. The CDR3 covers 16 residues. The CDR3 spells CASSLAGGGRNEKLFF. The CDR3 DNA reads as TGTGCCAGCAGCTTAGCCGGGGGGGGTCGCAATGAAAAACTGTTTTTT. The whole variable domain, remainder taken from reference TRBV11-2 and TRBJ1-4, is EAGVAQSPRYKIIEKRQSVAFWCNPISGHATLYWYQQILGQGPKLLIQFQNNGVVDDSQLPKDRFSAERLKGVDSTLKIQPAKLEDSAVYLCASSLAGGGRNEKLFFGSGTQLSVL.

The chain is built from TRBV7-2 and TRBJ2-7; 14 bases fit TRBD2. V dropped 1 base and J dropped 2; count of bases not matched to a gene: 7. Germline V CDR1 and CDR2: SGHTA, FQGNSA. The CDR3 is made up of 18 amino acids. CDR3 sequence reads: CASSLVGTSGRFAYEQYF. In DNA form, the CDR3 reads TGTGCCAGCAGCTTAGTTGGGACTAGCGGGAGATTCGCCTACGAGCAGTACTTC.

The V call is TRBV6-6, the J call TRBJ1-5; TRBD1 matches 9 bases. The CDR3 has 15 amino acids. From germline, CDR1 is MNHNY and CDR2 SVGAGI (reference sequence). V lost 6 bases and J lost 3; bases outside the gene matches: 6. DNA for the CDR3: TGTGCCAGCAGGACACAGGGGGCGTACAATCAGCCCCAGCATTTT. Its protein product is CASRTQGAYNQPQHF.

This chain uses TRBV11-2 with TRBJ2-3, with TRBD1 as a possible D gene (6 bases). Trimming took 5 bases from V and 4 from J, leaving 10 bases between them. The length of the CDR3 is 13 residues. Germline CDR1 SGHAT, CDR2 FQNNGV. CDR3 region: CASSPAGADTQYF. The CDR3 DNA sequence: TGTGCCAGCAGCCCGGCAGGGGCAGATACGCAGTATTTT. Complete variable domain (other parts from reference TRBV11-2 and TRBJ2-3): EAGVAQSPRYKIIEKRQSVAFWCNPISGHATLYWYQQILGQGPKLLIQFQNNGVVDDSQLPKDRFSAERLKGVDSTLKIQPAKLEDSAVYLCASSPAGADTQYFGPGTRLTVL.

This clone was found a few times. The chain employs TRBV4-3 and TRBJ1-5; no definite D call. The CDR3 totals 15 residues. Germline assignment: CDR1 LGHNA and CDR2 YSLEER. V lost 0 bases to trimming and J lost 1 base, with 7 bases between them. CDR3 DNA: TGCGCCAGCAGCCAAGATACGGGAAGCAATCAGCCCCAGCATTTT. It translates to CASSQDTGSNQPQHF.

V is TRBV11-2 and J is TRBJ2-7; the match to TRBD1 covers 8 bases. This CDR3 has 15 amino acids. Trimming took 4 bases from V and 2 from J; bases not matched to a gene: 7. The germline V gene encodes CDR1 SGHAT and CDR2 FQNNGV. This CDR3 is CASSYVPGQAYEQYF. CDR3 nucleotides: TGTGCCAGCAGCTACGTCCCGGGACAGGCCTACGAGCAGTACTTC.

The V call is TRBV4-3, the J call TRBJ1-1; no firm D call. This CDR3 spans 13 amino acids. In germline, CDR1 is LGHNA, CDR2 YSLEER. V was shortened by 3 bases and J by 2 bases, with 7 bases between the two germline ends. The CDR3 here is CASSHTPNTEAFF. The CDR3 DNA is TGCGCCAGCAGCCATACACCTAACACTGAAGCTTTCTTT.

The chain uses TRBV6-5 and TRBJ2-1; 8 nucleotides agree with TRBD1. The CDR3 totals 15 residues. The germline V gene encodes CDR1 MNHEY and CDR2 SVGAGI. Unmatched junction bases numbered 8, after V lost 6 bases and J lost 4 bases. DNA for the CDR3: TGTGCCAGCAGGAAGGTGGACAGGGTTTACAATGAGCAGTTCTTC. This encodes CASRKVDRVYNEQFF.

V is TRBV5-1 and J is TRBJ1-4; 8 positions match TRBD1. This CDR3 region has 14 residues. The V gene's germline CDR1 is SGHRS and CDR2 YFSETQ. V lost 6 bases to trimming and J lost 10 bases; unmatched junction nucleotides: 11. The CDR3 protein is CASTIGQGVGKLFF. The CDR3 region has the DNA TGCGCCAGCACTATCGGACAGGGTGTTGGAAAACTGTTTTTT.

The chain carries TRBV20-1 and TRBJ2-1; 7 bases match TRBD2. Germline CDR1 is DFQATT and CDR2 is SNEGSKA (reference sequence). The CDR3 spans 11 residues. V was pared by 4 bases and J by 10 bases, with 4 bases of the junction left unmatched. The CDR3 is CSAMGLLEQFF. In DNA form, the CDR3 reads TGCAGTGCTATGGGACTACTGGAGCAGTTCTTC.

The chain uses TRBV6-5 and TRBJ1-5; D might be TRBD1 (5 bases). The CDR3 sequence is 14 residues long. The V gene lost 5 bases and the J gene lost 4 bases, with 12 bases spanning the gap. Germline V CDR1 and CDR2: MNHEY, SVGAGI. The CDR3 coding sequence is TGTGCCAGCAGTACGACAAGGGGAAATCAGCCCCAGCATTTT. Translated: CASSTTRGNQPQHF.